This section outlines one TCR beta chain sequence together with its context. Here immunoSEQ multiplex PCR was the method, and the copy in TCRdb shows in-frame clones only, minus some. The table includes about 26,000 clones, over 85% detected once. Enrollment shut out patients with autoimmune disease history or systemic immunosuppression. This sample was included in a study of OX40 agonist ivuxolimab in advanced cancers. About the research overall: Ivuxolimab was administered intravenously to patients at 0.01 to 10 mg/kg every 2 weeks. One patient with hepatocellular carcinoma and two with cutaneous melanoma, three in all, had partial responses.

Trimming took off 7 bases at V and 5 bases at J, with 14 bases between the two ends. Germline-derived CDR1 and CDR2 are SGHAT and FQDESV (reference sequence). This CDR3 is built from 13 residues. Material: CD4+ or CD8+ T cells sorted from blood, obtained in a trial of the OX40 agonist ivuxolimab. The J gene is TRBJ2-5, the V gene TRBV11-1; D possibly matches TRBD1 or TRBD2 (6 bases each). This receptor was identified in an adult with an advanced solid tumor such as melanoma, head and neck, liver or kidney cancer. The CDR3 coding sequence is TGTGCCAGCACCCTAAGGGGGAGGGAGACCCAGTACTTC. It yields the protein CASTLRGRETQYF.